Below, 30 T cell receptor beta chains from the same sample are listed, as sequenced in a study of radiation and T cells in renal cell carcinoma. Clones were read by immunoSEQ multiplex PCR, and TCRdb kept only the in-frame ones, dropping some. The sample lists 70,000 or so clones, more than 75% occurring once. Time point denoted: blood 2 weeks post-SBRT. Specified treatment: 15 Gy SBRT to primary tumor, nephrectomy 4 weeks later. This specimen was blood, taken from a patient whose treatment included radiotherapy and nephrectomy. The receptors here all came from a man aged 55-75 years with renal cell carcinoma.

The chain uses TRBV5-1 and TRBJ1-4; D is possibly TRBD1 (5 bases). V lost 3 bases and J 4 bases, leaving 16 bases between the germline ends. Per germline, CDR1 SGHRS and CDR2 YFSETQ. There are 16 residues in the CDR3. The CDR3 loop is CASSSGPGLNNEKLFF. CDR3 sequence (DNA): TGCGCCAGCAGCTCAGGTCCGGGGCTAAATAATGAAAAACTGTTTTTT.

V usage is TRBV19 and J usage is TRBJ2-2, with 14 bases matching TRBD2. This CDR3 is built from 17 residues. CDR1 and CDR2 from the germline V gene are LNHDA and SQIVND (reference sequence). Trimming removed 6 bases from V and 5 bases from J; junction bases left unmatched: 8. The CDR3 reads CASSSTSGRAGTGELFF. CDR3 bases: TGTGCCAGTAGCTCGACTAGCGGGAGGGCCGGGACCGGGGAGCTGTTTTTT.

The chain has TRBV10-2 and TRBJ2-4, with 8 bases lining up with TRBD1. CDR3 length: 17 amino acids. CDR1 and CDR2 from the germline V gene are WSHSY and SAAADI. With V trimmed by 0 bases and J by 0 bases, 4 bases remained unmatched. CDR3 loop: CASSESGQEIAKNIQYF. Written as DNA, the CDR3 is TGCGCCAGCAGTGAGTCGGGACAGGAGATAGCCAAAAACATTCAGTACTTC.

The chain combines TRBV11-2 with TRBJ2-1, with D perhaps given as TRBD1 or TRBD2 (5 bases each). V shed 0 bases and J shed 4 bases, with 13 bases lying between them. CDR1 SGHAT and CDR2 FQNNGV come from the germline V gene. The CDR3 loop spans 16 amino acids. The CDR3 here is CASSLDLREGYNEQFF. CDR3 nucleotide sequence: TGTGCCAGCAGCTTAGACTTGCGCGAGGGGTACAATGAGCAGTTCTTC. Full variable domain (rest looked up from reference TRBV11-2 and TRBJ2-1): EAGVAQSPRYKIIEKRQSVAFWCNPISGHATLYWYQQILGQGPKLLIQFQNNGVVDDSQLPKDRFSAERLKGVDSTLKIQPAKLEDSAVYLCASSLDLREGYNEQFFGPGTRLTVL.

This rearrangement joins TRBV30 to TRBJ2-5; D may be TRBD2 (6 bases). Germline V gives CDR1 GTSNPN, CDR2 SVGIG (reference sequence). The germline V and J ends were trimmed by 0 bases and 2 bases, with 13 bases remaining between them. The CDR3 extends over 15 amino acids. CDR3 residues: CAWSVRQGGQETQYF. The DNA for the CDR3 is TGTGCCTGGAGTGTAAGGCAGGGAGGACAAGAGACCCAGTACTTC. The full variable domain, its missing parts supplied by reference TRBV30 and TRBJ2-5, is SQTIHQWPATLVQPVGSPLSLECTVEGTSNPNLYWYRQAAGRGLQLLFYSVGIGQISSEVPQNLSASRPQDRQFILSSKKLLLSDSGFYLCAWSVRQGGQETQYFGPGTRLLVL.

V gene TRBV15 combines with J gene TRBJ2-1, with 7 bases aligning to TRBD1. CDR1 LNHNV and CDR2 YYDKDF come from the germline V gene (reference sequence). V lost 5 bases to trimming and J lost 8 bases; unmatched junction nucleotides: 9. The CDR3 has 14 residues. DNA for the CDR3: TGTGCCACCAGCTTACCTGGACAGGACCATGAGCAGTTCTTC. This codes for CATSLPGQDHEQFF.

This chain joins TRBV2 and TRBJ2-1; 8 bases are shared with TRBD2. The trim removed 3 bases at V and 2 bases at J, leaving 0 bases unmatched. From germline, CDR1 is SNHLY and CDR2 FYNNEI. This CDR3 has 14 amino acids. The CDR3 nucleotides are TGTGCCAGCAGTGATAGCGGGGCCTACAATGAGCAGTTCTTC. This encodes CASSDSGAYNEQFF.

V usage is TRBV29-1 and J usage is TRBJ2-1; 7 bases match TRBD1. Germline values: CDR1 SQVTM, CDR2 ANQGSEA. CDR3 length: 13 amino acids. The V and J ends lost 7 bases and 7 bases, in that order; junction bases with no gene match: 10. The CDR3: CSARQGRVNEQFF. The DNA for the CDR3 is TGCAGCGCCCGACAGGGACGGGTGAATGAGCAGTTCTTC.

This sequence joins TRBV5-1 and TRBJ2-3; 11 bases map to TRBD2. The V segment lost 0 bases and the J segment 0 bases; nucleotides outside the gene matches: 3. Germline V gene sequence: CDR1 SGHRS, CDR2 YFSETQ. This CDR3 has 17 amino acids. The CDR3 reads CASSLGVAGGSTDTQYF. In DNA form, the CDR3 reads TGCGCCAGCAGCTTGGGAGTAGCGGGGGGGAGCACAGATACGCAGTATTTT.

The gene calls are TRBV4-1 and TRBJ2-7; the D gene is possibly TRBD1 (5 bases). Trimming cost V 0 bases and J 3 bases, with 15 bases left between them. Germline CDR1 reads MGHRA; CDR2 reads YSYEKL. CDR3 size: 16 residues. The CDR3 DNA reads as TGCGCCAGCAGCCAAGATGCAGGGCCGATCAACTACGAGCAGTACTTC. Its protein is CASSQDAGPINYEQYF.

V is TRBV7-8 and J is TRBJ1-1; D ambiguous. V lost 5 bases to trimming and J lost 1 base, with 14 bases between them. Germline V gene lookup returns CDR1 SGHVS and CDR2 FQNEAQ. This CDR3 spans 15 amino acids. The CDR3 coding sequence is TGTGCCAGCAGCGCCGCGGGCAGAACGAACACTGAAGCTTTCTTT. It is translated as CASSAAGRTNTEAFF.

This clone appeared once. V is TRBV4-3 and J is TRBJ2-3; D is ambiguous. The CDR3 covers 13 residues. Germline-derived CDR1 and CDR2 are LGHNA and YSLEER. Trimming shortened V by 3 bases and J by 2 bases, and 6 bases separated the two germline ends. The CDR3 reads CASSHANTDTQYF. The CDR3 coding sequence is TGCGCCAGCAGCCACGCTAACACAGATACGCAGTATTTT.

CDR3: CASSLADYQQQFF. The CDR3 coding sequence is TGCGCCAGCAGCTTGGCGGACTACCAACAGCAGTTCTTC. The chain uses TRBV5-1 and TRBJ2-1, with TRBD2 as a possible D gene (6 bases). The CDR3 has 13 residues. The ends were cut back, 0 bases at V and 11 bases at J, with 12 bases in the middle. The germline gives CDR1 SGHRS, CDR2 YFSETQ.

V usage is TRBV5-1 and J usage is TRBJ2-4; D possibly corresponds to TRBD2 (6 bases). Germline V lookup: CDR1 SGHRS, CDR2 YFSETQ. The CDR3 runs 14 residues. The V end lost 1 base, the J end lost 1 base, and 6 bases lay between the germline ends. CDR3 in amino acids: CASSLTSAKNIQYF. The CDR3 DNA is TGCGCCAGCAGCTTGACTAGCGCCAAAAACATTCAGTACTTC.

The CDR3 is CASSSRAGGVSGNTIYF. CDR3 in DNA: TGTGCCAGCAGTTCCCGGGCCGGGGGGGTCTCTGGAAACACCATATATTTT. The chain couples TRBV28 to TRBJ1-3, with D possibly being TRBD1 (5 bases). CDR1 is MDHEN and CDR2 is SYDVKM in the germline V gene. V dropped 4 bases and J dropped 0 bases, with 16 bases sitting between them. The CDR3 consists of 17 residues.

The genes are TRBV23-1 and TRBJ2-5; D gene ambiguous. TRBV23-1 is treated as an ORF (open reading frame) with a function not yet certain. V lost 3 bases and J lost 1, with 12 bases in between. CDR3 size: 15 residues. CDR3 sequence (DNA): TGCGCCAGCAGTCATCGAGAGGACCTCCAAGAGACCCAGTACTTC. As protein: CASSHREDLQETQYF.

This clone was seen only a few times. The rearrangement links TRBV29-1 to TRBJ1-5; TRBD1 matches 11 bases. V shed 6 bases and J 4 bases; nucleotides not matched to a gene: 2. Germline loops: CDR1 SQVTM, CDR2 ANQGSEA. The CDR3 runs to 13 residues. CDR3 bases: TGCAGCGTAGGGGACAGGGGGAATCAGCCCCAGCATTTT. This translates into CSVGDRGNQPQHF.

The genes are TRBV11-2 and TRBJ2-1; D not resolved. CDR3 length: 13 residues. Looked up from germline, CDR1 is SGHAT and CDR2 is FQNNGV. V gave up 4 bases and J gave up 6 bases, with 10 bases separating them. CDR3 amino acids: CASSSAVPNEQFF. DNA for the CDR3: TGTGCCAGCAGCTCCGCGGTCCCCAATGAGCAGTTCTTC.

The CDR3 DNA reads as TGTGCCAGCAGTGTGGTCAGCGGGAGGGCCGCCGGGGAGCTGTTTTTT. As protein: CASSVVSGRAAGELFF. V usage is TRBV2 and J usage is TRBJ2-2; the match to TRBD2 covers 10 bases. CDR1 and CDR2 from the germline V gene are SNHLY and FYNNEI. The CDR3 sequence is 16 residues long. The junction had 8 bases not matched to a gene; V was cut back by 4 bases and J by 6 bases.

V usage is TRBV29-1 and J usage is TRBJ2-7, with D tentatively TRBD1 or TRBD2 (5 bases each). Germline V gives CDR1 SQVTM, CDR2 ANQGSEA. The V end was cut by 7 bases, the J end by 3 bases, with 19 bases between. The CDR3 extends over 14 amino acids. CDR3 coding DNA: TGCAGCGCAGTCCCCCGAGGGGCGGGCTACGAGCAGTACTTC. Amino acid sequence: CSAVPRGAGYEQYF.

This sequence joins TRBV7-6 and TRBJ1-5; D perhaps matches TRBD1 (6 bases). Trimming left V 5 bases short and J 0 bases short, with 11 bases between. Germline-derived CDR1 and CDR2 are SGHVS and FNYEAQ. The CDR3 length is 15 residues. The CDR3 sequence: CASSRTANSNQPQHF. CDR3 DNA: TGTGCCAGCAGCCGGACAGCTAATAGCAATCAGCCCCAGCATTTT.

The genes are TRBV7-9 and TRBJ1-2, with TRBD1 matching 9 bases. Germline loops: CDR1 SEHNR, CDR2 FQNEAQ (reference sequence). V shed 5 bases, J shed 8 bases, and the junction held 3 bases outside the gene matches. The CDR3 consists of 12 residues. CDR3 bases: TGTGCCAGCAGCCGGGACAGGGACGGCTACACCTTC. Its translation: CASSRDRDGYTF.

In this sample, this clone turned up once. This chain connects TRBV9 to TRBJ1-5, with 9 bases that match TRBD1. Unmatched junction bases numbered 5, after V lost 3 bases and J lost 7 bases. The germline V gene has CDR1 SGDLS and CDR2 YYNGEE. The CDR3 is 14 residues long. This CDR3 is CASSAGQGSQPQHF. CDR3 sequence (DNA): TGTGCCAGCAGCGCCGGACAGGGGAGCCAGCCCCAGCATTTT. Complete variable domain (other parts from reference TRBV9 and TRBJ1-5): DSGVTQTPKHLITATGQRVTLRCSPRSGDLSVYWYQQSLDQGLQFLIQYYNGEERAKGNILERFSAQQFPDLHSELNLSSLELGDSALYFCASSAGQGSQPQHFGDGTRLSIL.

This clone has just one count. The V call is TRBV7-9, the J call TRBJ2-4, with D tentatively TRBD1 or TRBD2 (6 bases each). V dropped 4 bases and J dropped 4 bases, with 11 bases sitting between them. The CDR3 extends over 14 amino acids. Per the germline V gene, CDR1 is SEHNR and CDR2 is FQNEAQ (reference sequence). The DNA for the CDR3 is TGTGCCAGCAGCTCTACAGGGACTAAAAACATTCAGTACTTC. It encodes CASSSTGTKNIQYF.

The V and J genes are TRBV18 and TRBJ1-5, with D hard to call. With 3 bases removed from V and 6 bases from J, the gap between germline ends came to 12 bases. CDR1 and CDR2 from the germline V gene are KGHSH and LQKENI. The CDR3 consists of 14 residues. Here the CDR3 DNA reads TGTGCCAGCTCACCGCCCGACCGACTTCAGCCCCAGCATTTT. This gives the protein CASSPPDRLQPQHF.

A few counts support this clone. The gene calls are TRBV19 and TRBJ1-5; D gene ambiguous. Germline loops: CDR1 LNHDA, CDR2 SQIVND (reference sequence). Trimming cost V 3 bases and J 7 bases, with 16 bases left between them. This CDR3 has 15 amino acids. This CDR3 is CASSMGPLGEQPQHF. The CDR3 nucleotides are TGTGCCAGTAGTATGGGCCCATTGGGAGAACAGCCCCAGCATTTT.

The chain employs TRBV30 and TRBJ1-1; TRBD1 matches at 12 bases. Germline CDR1 GTSNPN, CDR2 SVGIG (reference sequence). CDR3 size: 14 residues. With 4 bases clipped from V and 7 bases from J, the junction kept 7 bases outside the gene matches. CDR3 region: CAWTRDRGLNEAFF. The CDR3 DNA follows: TGTGCCTGGACCCGGGACAGGGGGCTAAATGAAGCTTTCTTT.

V and J are TRBV27 and TRBJ2-2; D unclear. CDR1 is MNHEY and CDR2 is SMNVEV in the germline V gene (reference sequence). The CDR3 consists of 14 residues. Trimming stripped 3 bases from V and 7 bases from J, with 12 bases between. The CDR3 loop reads CASSFAWTGGELFF. CDR3 DNA: TGTGCCAGCAGTTTTGCGTGGACCGGCGGGGAGCTGTTTTTT.

This chain uses TRBV9 with TRBJ2-2, with 7 bases lining up with TRBD2. The germline CDR1 and CDR2 sequences are SGDLS and YYNGEE. V was clipped by 0 bases and J by 4 bases; unmatched bases: 6. The CDR3 loop spans 16 amino acids. In DNA, the CDR3 is TGTGCCAGCAGCGTAGCGGGCGGGAGAGGCACCGGGGAGCTGTTTTTT. Translating gives CASSVAGGRGTGELFF.

As regards this clone: It may be a read error: a sequence one base away is much more abundant. V and J are TRBV27 and TRBJ1-1, with a weak D call TRBD1 (5 bases). Germline CDR1 reads MNHEY; CDR2 reads SMNVEV (reference sequence). This CDR3 is 12 amino acids long. V was pared by 8 bases and J by 7 bases, with 14 bases between. CDR3 nucleotide sequence: TGTGCCAGCCGTAGGGGTATCATTGAAGCTTTCTTT. Translated: CASRRGIIEAFF.